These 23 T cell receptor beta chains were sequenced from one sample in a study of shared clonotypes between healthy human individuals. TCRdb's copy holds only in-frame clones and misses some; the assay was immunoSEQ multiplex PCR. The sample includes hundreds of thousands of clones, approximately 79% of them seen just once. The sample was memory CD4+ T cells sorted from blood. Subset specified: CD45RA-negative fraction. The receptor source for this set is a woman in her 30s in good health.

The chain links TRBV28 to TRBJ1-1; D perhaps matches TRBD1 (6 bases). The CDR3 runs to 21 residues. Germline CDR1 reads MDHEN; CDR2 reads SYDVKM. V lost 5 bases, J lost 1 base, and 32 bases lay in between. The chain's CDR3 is CASSKRTARLNLSFSNTEAFF. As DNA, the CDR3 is TGTGCCAGCAGTAAAAGGACAGCTAGATTAAACCTGTCTTTCTCGAACACTGAAGCTTTCTTT.

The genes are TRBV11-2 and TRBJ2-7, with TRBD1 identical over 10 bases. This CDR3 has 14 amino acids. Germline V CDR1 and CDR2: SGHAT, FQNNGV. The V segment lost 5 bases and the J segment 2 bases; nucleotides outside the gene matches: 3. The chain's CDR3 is CASSAGTGAYEQYF. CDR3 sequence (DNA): TGTGCCAGCAGCGCCGGGACAGGGGCCTACGAGCAGTACTTC.

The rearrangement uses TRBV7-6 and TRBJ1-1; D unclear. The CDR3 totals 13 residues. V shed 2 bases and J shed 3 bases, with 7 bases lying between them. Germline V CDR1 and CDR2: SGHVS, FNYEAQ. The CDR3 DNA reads TGTGCCAGCAGCTTACGAGTAGACACTGAAGCTTTCTTT. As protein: CASSLRVDTEAFF.

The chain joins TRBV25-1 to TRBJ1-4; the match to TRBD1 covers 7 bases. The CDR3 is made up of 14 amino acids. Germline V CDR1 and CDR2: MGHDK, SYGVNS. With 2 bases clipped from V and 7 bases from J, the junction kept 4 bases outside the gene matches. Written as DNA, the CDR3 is TGTGCCAGCAGTGAAGGGACAGTAGGTGAAAAACTGTTTTTT. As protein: CASSEGTVGEKLFF.

In DNA form, the CDR3 reads TGTGCCATCAGTGATGCGGGACGTAGCCAAGAGACCCAGTACTTC. Translated: CAISDAGRSQETQYF. The rearrangement uses TRBV10-3 and TRBJ2-5; D is possibly TRBD2 (6 bases). V was trimmed by 3 bases and J by 1 base, leaving 12 bases between them. The germline CDR1 and CDR2 sequences are ENHRY and SYGVKD. This CDR3 comprises 15 residues.

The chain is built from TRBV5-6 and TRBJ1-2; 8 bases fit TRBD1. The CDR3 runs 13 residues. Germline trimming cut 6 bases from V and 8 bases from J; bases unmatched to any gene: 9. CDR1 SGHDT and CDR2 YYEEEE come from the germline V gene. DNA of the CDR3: TGTGCCAGCATCCCGGCAGGGGGCGCCGGCTACACCTTC. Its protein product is CASIPAGGAGYTF.

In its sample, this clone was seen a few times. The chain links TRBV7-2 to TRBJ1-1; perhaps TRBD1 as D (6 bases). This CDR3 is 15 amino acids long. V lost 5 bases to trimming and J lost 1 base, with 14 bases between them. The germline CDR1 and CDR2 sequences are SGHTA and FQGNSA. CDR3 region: CASSRTVVGNTEAFF. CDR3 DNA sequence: TGTGCCAGCAGCCGGACAGTTGTAGGGAACACTGAAGCTTTCTTT.

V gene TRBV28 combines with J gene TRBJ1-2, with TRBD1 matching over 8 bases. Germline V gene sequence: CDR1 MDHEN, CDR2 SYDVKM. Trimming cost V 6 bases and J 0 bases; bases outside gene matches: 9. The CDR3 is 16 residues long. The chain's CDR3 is CASRGSRGRANYGYTF. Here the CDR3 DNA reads TGTGCCAGCAGGGGGAGCAGGGGGCGAGCTAACTATGGCTACACCTTC.

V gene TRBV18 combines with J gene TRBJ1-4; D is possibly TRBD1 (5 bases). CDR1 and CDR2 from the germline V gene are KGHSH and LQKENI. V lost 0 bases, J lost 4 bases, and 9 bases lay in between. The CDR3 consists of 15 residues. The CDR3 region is CASSPPGLDNEKLFF. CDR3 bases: TGTGCCAGCTCACCACCGGGACTTGATAATGAAAAACTGTTTTTT.

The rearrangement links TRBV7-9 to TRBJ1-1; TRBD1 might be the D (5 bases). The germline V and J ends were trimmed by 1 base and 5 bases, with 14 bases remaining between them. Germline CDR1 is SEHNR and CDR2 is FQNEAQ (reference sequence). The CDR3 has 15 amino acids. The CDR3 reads CASSLEFGGVTEAFF. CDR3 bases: TGTGCCAGCAGCTTAGAGTTCGGGGGGGTTACTGAAGCTTTCTTT.

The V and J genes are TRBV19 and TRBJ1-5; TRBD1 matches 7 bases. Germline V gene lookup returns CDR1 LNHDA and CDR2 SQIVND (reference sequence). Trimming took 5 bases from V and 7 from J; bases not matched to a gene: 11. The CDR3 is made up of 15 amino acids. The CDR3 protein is CASSQSRGAWQPQHF. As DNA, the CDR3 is TGTGCCAGTAGTCAGAGCAGGGGGGCTTGGCAGCCCCAGCATTTT.

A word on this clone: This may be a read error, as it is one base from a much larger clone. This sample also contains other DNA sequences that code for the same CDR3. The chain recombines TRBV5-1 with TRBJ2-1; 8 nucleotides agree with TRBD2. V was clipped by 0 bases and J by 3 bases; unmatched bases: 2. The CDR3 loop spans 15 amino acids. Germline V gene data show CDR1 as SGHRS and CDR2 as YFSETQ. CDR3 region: CASSLATSGYNEQFF. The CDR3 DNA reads TGCGCCAGCAGCTTGGCAACTAGCGGCTACAATGAGCAGTTCTTC. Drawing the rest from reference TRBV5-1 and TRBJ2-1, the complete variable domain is KAGVTQTPRYLIKTRGQQVTLSCSPISGHRSVSWYQQTPGQGLQFLFEYFSETQRNKGNFPGRFSGRQFSNSRSEMNVSTLELGDSALYLCASSLATSGYNEQFFGPGTRLTVL.

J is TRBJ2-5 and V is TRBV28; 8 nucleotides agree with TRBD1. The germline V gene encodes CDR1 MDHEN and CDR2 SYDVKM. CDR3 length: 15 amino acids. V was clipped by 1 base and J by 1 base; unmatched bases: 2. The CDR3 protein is CASSLFRGRQETQYF. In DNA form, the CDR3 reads TGTGCCAGCAGTTTATTCAGGGGGCGCCAAGAGACCCAGTACTTC.

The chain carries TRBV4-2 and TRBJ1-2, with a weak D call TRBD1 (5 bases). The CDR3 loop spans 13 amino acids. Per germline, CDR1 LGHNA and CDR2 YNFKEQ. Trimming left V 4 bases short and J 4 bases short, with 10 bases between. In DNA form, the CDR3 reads TGTGCCAGCAGCCGGGGAGGGGTCTATGGCTACACCTTC. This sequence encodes CASSRGGVYGYTF.

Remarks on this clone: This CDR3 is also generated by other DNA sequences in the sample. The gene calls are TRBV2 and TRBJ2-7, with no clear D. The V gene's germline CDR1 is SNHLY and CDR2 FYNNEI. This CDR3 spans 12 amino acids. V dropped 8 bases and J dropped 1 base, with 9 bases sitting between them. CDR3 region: CASGSLSYEQYF. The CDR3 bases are TGTGCCAGCGGGTCCCTATCCTACGAGCAGTACTTC.

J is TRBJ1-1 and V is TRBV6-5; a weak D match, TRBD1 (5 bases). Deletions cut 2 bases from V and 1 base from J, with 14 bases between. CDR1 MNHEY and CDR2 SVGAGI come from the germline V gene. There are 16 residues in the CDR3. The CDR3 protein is CASSYDHGRGNTEAFF. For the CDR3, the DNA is TGTGCCAGCAGTTACGACCACGGGAGGGGGAACACTGAAGCTTTCTTT.

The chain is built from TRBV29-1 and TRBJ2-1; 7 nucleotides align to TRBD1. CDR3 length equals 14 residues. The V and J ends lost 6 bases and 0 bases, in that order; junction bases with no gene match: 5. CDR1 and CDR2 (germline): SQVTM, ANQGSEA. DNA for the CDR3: TGCAGCGTCGCAGGACAGGACTCCTACAATGAGCAGTTCTTC. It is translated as CSVAGQDSYNEQFF.

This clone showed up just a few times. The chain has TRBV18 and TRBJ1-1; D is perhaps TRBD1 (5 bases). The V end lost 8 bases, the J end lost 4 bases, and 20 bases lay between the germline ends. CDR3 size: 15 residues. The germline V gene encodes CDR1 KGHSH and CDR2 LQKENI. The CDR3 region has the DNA TGTGCCAGCAAGTTCGCTGGGGAGGGGAGCACTGAAGCTTTCTTT. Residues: CASKFAGEGSTEAFF.

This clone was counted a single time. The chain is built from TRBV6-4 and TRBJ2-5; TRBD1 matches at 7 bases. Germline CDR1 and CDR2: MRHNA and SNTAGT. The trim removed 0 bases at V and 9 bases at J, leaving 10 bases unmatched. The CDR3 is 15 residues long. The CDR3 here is CASSDSADRAVPQYF. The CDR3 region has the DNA TGTGCCAGCAGTGACTCGGCAGACAGGGCGGTGCCCCAGTACTTC.

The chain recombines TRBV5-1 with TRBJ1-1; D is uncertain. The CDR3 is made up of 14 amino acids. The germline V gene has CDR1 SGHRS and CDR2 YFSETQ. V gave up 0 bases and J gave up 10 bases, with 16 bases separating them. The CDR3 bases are TGCGCCAGCAGCTTGGTTGGTTCGGACCTTCGAGCTTTCTTT. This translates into CASSLVGSDLRAFF.

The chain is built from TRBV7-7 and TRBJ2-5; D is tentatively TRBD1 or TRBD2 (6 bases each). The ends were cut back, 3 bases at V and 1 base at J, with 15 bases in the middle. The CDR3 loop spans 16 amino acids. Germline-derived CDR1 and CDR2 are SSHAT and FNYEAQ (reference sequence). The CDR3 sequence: CASSLGRGGGQETQYF. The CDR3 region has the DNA TGTGCCAGCAGCTTGGGCAGGGGAGGCGGCCAAGAGACCCAGTACTTC.

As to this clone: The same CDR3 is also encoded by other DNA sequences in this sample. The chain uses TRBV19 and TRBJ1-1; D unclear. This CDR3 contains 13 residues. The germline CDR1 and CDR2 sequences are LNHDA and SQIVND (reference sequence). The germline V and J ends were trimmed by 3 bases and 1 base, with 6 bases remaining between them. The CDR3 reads CASSIQRNTEAFF. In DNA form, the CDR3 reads TGTGCCAGTAGTATTCAACGGAACACTGAAGCTTTCTTT.

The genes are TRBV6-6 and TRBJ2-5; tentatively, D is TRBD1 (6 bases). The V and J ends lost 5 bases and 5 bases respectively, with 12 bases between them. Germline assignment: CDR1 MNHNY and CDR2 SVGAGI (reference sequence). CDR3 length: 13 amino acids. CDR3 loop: CASSLGQTETQYF. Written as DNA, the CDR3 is TGTGCCAGCAGTCTAGGACAGACGGAGACCCAGTACTTC.